Below, 19 T cell receptor beta chains from the same sample are listed, as sequenced in a study of shared clonotypes between healthy human individuals. TCRdb's copy holds only in-frame clones and misses some; the assay was immunoSEQ multiplex PCR. This table holds around 700,000 clones, roughly 72% found once. The sequenced sample was memory CD4+ T cells sorted from blood. Noted subset: CD45RA-negative fraction. The receptors shown here come from a woman aged 30 to 39 in good health.

This chain uses TRBV11-2 with TRBJ2-1; a weak D match, TRBD1 (5 bases). The CDR3 runs to 13 residues. V was pared by 4 bases and J by 8 bases, with 12 bases between. Looked up from germline, CDR1 is SGHAT and CDR2 is FQNNGV. CDR3 sequence: CASSSIGVHEQFF. CDR3 sequence (DNA): TGTGCCAGCAGCTCGATAGGGGTGCATGAGCAGTTCTTC.

Here the CDR3 DNA reads TGTGCCAGCAGTTTCCCCCTTGAAGAGCAGTACTTC. Amino acid sequence: CASSFPLEEQYF. This sequence joins TRBV28 and TRBJ2-7; D remains unclear. Trimming stripped 3 bases from V and 7 bases from J, with 10 bases between. Germline-derived CDR1 and CDR2 are MDHEN and SYDVKM. The CDR3 is made up of 12 amino acids.

V gene TRBV19 combines with J gene TRBJ1-5; D unresolved. Germline CDR1 is LNHDA and CDR2 is SQIVND (reference sequence). This CDR3 spans 15 amino acids. The germline V and J ends were trimmed by 7 bases and 4 bases, with 17 bases remaining between them. The CDR3 nucleotides read TGTGCCAGTACCCCGGGCTGGAGACAAAATCAGCCCCAGCATTTT. It codes for CASTPGWRQNQPQHF.

This chain uses TRBV4-1 with TRBJ1-2; TRBD1 might be the D (5 bases). The CDR3 is 12 residues long. The germline CDR1 and CDR2 sequences are MGHRA and YSYEKL. V gave up 4 bases and J gave up 4 bases, with 7 bases separating them. CDR3 loop: CASSLGTYGYTF. CDR3 in DNA: TGCGCCAGCAGCCTCGGGACCTATGGCTACACCTTC.

This clone was recorded once. The chain recombines TRBV9 with TRBJ2-3; no clear D gene. This CDR3 has 15 residues. Trimming removed 7 bases from V and 5 bases from J, with 20 bases in between. CDR1 and CDR2 from the germline V gene are SGDLS and YYNGEE. DNA of the CDR3: TGTGCCAGCGGTGACCCTTGGGGATTGGGAGATACGCAGTATTTT. Translated: CASGDPWGLGDTQYF.

The chain combines TRBV13 with TRBJ2-7, with D tentatively TRBD2 (6 bases). CDR1 is PRHDT, CDR2 FYEKMQ, per germline (reference sequence). The germline V and J ends were trimmed by 2 bases and 0 bases, with 17 bases remaining between them. This CDR3 has 17 residues. CDR3 nucleotides: TGTGCCAGCAGCTTATCCCCAGCTAGCGACAGCTCCTACGAGCAGTACTTC. Amino acid sequence: CASSLSPASDSSYEQYF.

The rearrangement links TRBV30 to TRBJ1-5; D is unresolved. The CDR3 has 13 residues. Trimming stripped 6 bases from V and 4 bases from J, with 13 bases between. Germline V gene data show CDR1 as GTSNPN and CDR2 as SVGIG (reference sequence). The CDR3 loop is CACSFRGNQPQHF. CDR3 coding DNA: TGTGCCTGCAGCTTCCGTGGGAATCAGCCCCAGCATTTT.

This clone was detected only a few times. This CDR3 reads CASSFYPGEKLFF. CDR3 in DNA: TGTGCCAGCAGTTTTTACCCCGGGGAAAAACTGTTTTTT. The chain combines TRBV28 with TRBJ1-4; D is unclear. Deletions cut 3 bases from V and 8 bases from J, with 10 bases between. The CDR3 spans 13 residues. Germline assignment: CDR1 MDHEN and CDR2 SYDVKM.

The sample holds a few counts of this clone. The chain uses TRBV7-9 and TRBJ1-1; tentatively, D is TRBD1 (6 bases). V was trimmed by 6 bases and J by 0 bases, leaving 11 bases between them. The germline V gene encodes CDR1 SEHNR and CDR2 FQNEAQ (reference sequence). The CDR3 runs 14 residues. CDR3: CASSYGQMNTEAFF. The CDR3 nucleotides are TGTGCCAGCAGTTATGGACAGATGAACACTGAAGCTTTCTTT.

The chain carries TRBV6-5 and TRBJ1-1; D gene uncertain. Germline V lookup: CDR1 MNHEY, CDR2 SVGAGI. The CDR3 has 12 residues. V shed 5 bases and J shed 0 bases, with 4 bases lying between them. The CDR3 sequence is CASSRLNTEAFF. The CDR3 DNA reads TGTGCCAGCAGTAGACTGAACACTGAAGCTTTCTTT.

This chain joins TRBV7-9 and TRBJ1-1; D not resolved. V shed 4 bases and J shed 1 base, with 7 bases lying between them. The CDR3 spans 13 residues. Looked up from germline, CDR1 is SEHNR and CDR2 is FQNEAQ (reference sequence). The CDR3 nucleotides read TGTGCCAGCAGCTATACACCGAACACTGAAGCTTTCTTT. This gives the protein CASSYTPNTEAFF.

The V gene is TRBV27, the J gene TRBJ1-1; D remains unclear. Germline V gene data show CDR1 as MNHEY and CDR2 as SMNVEV (reference sequence). V lost 0 bases, J lost 0 bases, and 8 bases lay in between. CDR3 length: 15 residues. The CDR3 bases are TGTGCCAGCAGTTTATCGACCGCCTTGAACACTGAAGCTTTCTTT. Its protein product is CASSLSTALNTEAFF.

There are a few counts of this clone. The V gene is TRBV7-3, the J gene TRBJ2-6; D remains ambiguous. CDR3 size: 16 residues. V was clipped by 2 bases and J by 1 base, with 9 bases between them. Looked up from germline, CDR1 is SGHTA and CDR2 is FQGTGA. The CDR3 DNA reads as TGTGCCAGCAGCTTAGCCCCCCTTTCTGGGGCCAACGTCCTGACTTTC. It encodes CASSLAPLSGANVLTF.

The rearrangement uses TRBV11-3 and TRBJ2-2, with no clear D. Germline V CDR1 and CDR2: SGHNT, YENEEA. The CDR3 consists of 14 residues. The V and J ends lost 3 bases and 3 bases respectively, with 8 bases between them. The CDR3 is CASSFHGDTGELFF. Written as DNA, the CDR3 is TGTGCCAGCAGCTTCCACGGTGACACCGGGGAGCTGTTTTTT.

This clone was seen a single time. Just one base apart from a much larger clone, this may be a read error. Other DNA sequences in the same sample also yield this CDR3. V is TRBV7-2 and J is TRBJ2-1, with a weak D call TRBD2 (6 bases). There are 17 residues in the CDR3. The germline gives CDR1 SGHTA, CDR2 FQGNSA. Trimming pared 6 bases from V and 4 bases from J, leaving 22 bases between. The CDR3 sequence is CASRERGRGTGYNEQFF. CDR3 sequence (DNA): TGTGCCAGCAGGGAAAGGGGTCGAGGGACTGGATACAATGAGCAGTTCTTC.

This rearrangement joins TRBV5-1 to TRBJ2-2; 8 bases line up with TRBD1. The V segment lost 4 bases and the J segment 0 bases; nucleotides outside the gene matches: 5. The length of the CDR3 is 16 residues. Germline V gene lookup returns CDR1 SGHRS and CDR2 YFSETQ. CDR3 sequence reads: CASSLRTGTNTGELFF. The CDR3 bases are TGCGCCAGCAGCCTAAGGACAGGGACGAACACCGGGGAGCTGTTTTTT.

V and J are TRBV5-5 and TRBJ1-1, with D uncertain. The germline V gene encodes CDR1 SGHKS and CDR2 YYEKEE (reference sequence). V lost 3 bases and J 5 bases, leaving 8 bases between the germline ends. The CDR3 sequence is 12 residues long. The CDR3 is CASSSGLTEAFF. The DNA of the CDR3 is TGTGCCAGCAGCTCCGGGTTGACTGAAGCTTTCTTT.

The rearrangement links TRBV29-1 to TRBJ2-1; TRBD1 agrees at 7 bases. There are 12 residues in the CDR3. The germline gives CDR1 SQVTM, CDR2 ANQGSEA. V lost 6 bases, J lost 2 bases, and 1 base stayed unmatched. CDR3 loop: CSVDRAYNEQFF. For the CDR3, the DNA is TGCAGCGTCGACAGGGCCTACAATGAGCAGTTCTTC.

This clone was counted a few times. The V and J genes are TRBV28 and TRBJ2-3; TRBD2 agrees at 8 bases. V gave up 8 bases and J gave up 5 bases; unmatched junction bases: 3. The CDR3 loop spans 12 amino acids. Germline-derived CDR1 and CDR2 are MDHEN and SYDVKM. CDR3: CASGLAGDTQYF. DNA for the CDR3: TGTGCCAGCGGCCTAGCGGGAGATACGCAGTATTTT.